This note documents a single T cell receptor (beta chain) sequence. Which antigen it targets is not known. Base qualities are not provided; no much larger clone lies one nucleotide away. To prepare the library, the immunoSEQ multiplex PCR assay was applied. TCRdb's version of the immuneACCESS table is confined to in-frame rearrangements and falls short of the full clone set. An unresolved V gene accounts for under half of the shortfall where checked; the remainder is of unknown origin. The sample data list roughly 98,000 clones, and more than 85% of these were observed just once. The top ten constitute 8% of the sample. V was cut back by 1 base and J by 0 bases, leaving a gap of 3 bases between them. Inclusive of the bounding cysteine and phenylalanine, the CDR3 is 13 residues long. Only the CDR3 DNA is retained, 39 bases long and in frame from the first base. As encoded in the germline V gene, CDR1 is SQVTM while CDR2 is ANQGSEA.

This sample is drawn from a study of control samples from healthy donors and cancer patients (dated by TCRdb to 2018 to 2021). The specimen was blood. The sequence joins TRBV29-1 to TRBJ1-4, with an unclear D gene assignment. The receptor's source is a man aged 18 to 30 in good health. The CDR3 region has the sequence CSVEAATNEKLFF. The DNA reads TGCAGCGTTGAAGCTGCAACTAATGAAAAACTGTTTTTT.